Each of the 23 T cell receptor beta chains below was sequenced from the same sample in a study of human T cells and chemical hapten exposure. The time point: patch test 1, 2 weeks after DPC sensitization. Treatment indicated: therapeutic diphenylcyclopropenone sensitization with weekly scalp DPC. TCRdb redid the calling of the RACE reads with MiXCR, one entry per CDR3 protein. The sample lists around 110,000 distinct CDR3 sequences; 9% to 13% were seen once. Sequencing used whole blood, obtained in connection with sensitization to the hapten diphenylcyclopropenone (DPC). The receptors derive from a woman between 45 and 65 years old with alopecia areata. Some clones in this sample may be carry-over from other donors' samples.

The CDR3 loop is CASGNIYQETQYF. The CDR3 nucleotides read TGTGCCAGCGGCAACATTTACCAAGAGACCCAGTACTTC. The V and J genes are TRBV28 and TRBJ2-5, with no clear D. Trimming cost V 8 bases and J 0 bases, with 10 bases left between them. CDR1 is MDHEN and CDR2 is SYDVKM in the germline V gene. CDR3 length: 13 amino acids.

This clonotype has ten or more counts. The J gene is TRBJ1-1, the V gene TRBV7-9; TRBD1 matches at 7 bases. This CDR3 is built from 16 residues. CDR1 is SEHNR, CDR2 FQNEAQ, per germline (reference sequence). Trimming took 7 bases from V and 8 from J; bases not matched to a gene: 19. The CDR3 here is CASNPRSGTELLEAFF. The CDR3 DNA reads TGTGCCAGCAACCCAAGATCCGGGACAGAGCTGTTGGAAGCTTTCTTT.

A word on this clonotype: Given a much more abundant clone one base away, this may be a read error. The CDR3 loop is CASSTRGNSSLHF. The CDR3 DNA follows: TGTGCCAGCAGCACTCGCGGGAATTCATCCCTCCACTTT. The chain is built from TRBV7-8 and TRBJ1-6; D is ambiguous. Germline V lookup: CDR1 SGHVS, CDR2 FQNEAQ. The CDR3 consists of 13 residues.

The sample holds many counts of this clonotype. The chain combines TRBV18 with TRBJ2-3, with D maybe TRBD2 (5 bases). The CDR3 is 17 amino acids. The V and J ends lost 2 bases and 6 bases respectively, with 21 bases between them. Germline V CDR1 and CDR2: KGHSH, LQKENI. The CDR3 here is CASSPFGLSPGEDTQYF. As DNA, the CDR3 is TGTGCCAGCTCACCATTTGGACTGTCACCCGGGGAGGATACGCAGTATTTT.

This clonotype was seen only once. The chain carries TRBV6-6 and TRBJ2-3; no clear D. CDR3 length: 14 amino acids. Germline V gene data show CDR1 as MNHNY and CDR2 as SVGAGI (reference sequence). Trimming stripped 1 base from V and 4 bases from J, with 9 bases between. DNA for the CDR3: TGTGCCAGCAGTTACTTCGCGGACCCAGATACGCAGTATTTT. Protein product: CASSYFADPDTQYF.

In its sample, this clonotype was seen a few times. V is TRBV10-2 and J is TRBJ1-2; TRBD1 matches 9 bases. This CDR3 region has 14 residues. The trim removed 0 bases at V and 8 bases at J, leaving 4 bases unmatched. Germline assignment: CDR1 WSHSY and CDR2 SAAADI. Here the CDR3 reads CASSESRTGGGYTF. CDR3 DNA: TGCGCCAGCAGTGAGTCCCGTACAGGGGGCGGCTACACCTTC.

This clonotype was counted many times. V usage is TRBV28 and J usage is TRBJ1-4, with a tentative D call TRBD1 (5 bases). This CDR3 contains 14 residues. The germline CDR1 and CDR2 sequences are MDHEN and SYDVKM. V lost 2 bases, J lost 10 bases, and 14 bases lay in between. In nucleotides, the CDR3 is TGTGCCAGCAGTTTAGGACTGCAGGGAGGAAAACTGTTTTTT. As protein: CASSLGLQGGKLFF.

This clonotype was observed many times. This chain connects TRBV24-1 to TRBJ2-1, with unresolved D. The CDR3 runs to 11 residues. Germline CDR1 reads KGHDR; CDR2 reads SFDVKD. V was shortened by 6 bases and J by 9 bases, with 8 bases between the two germline ends. The CDR3 coding sequence is TGTGCCACCAGTACCCAGGTTGAGCAGTTCTTC. Translation: CATSTQVEQFF.

V is TRBV28 and J is TRBJ2-7; D gene unclear. The length of the CDR3 is 12 residues. Germline values: CDR1 MDHEN, CDR2 SYDVKM. V gave up 6 bases and J gave up 2 bases, with 8 bases separating them. The CDR3 protein is CASSSSTYEQYF. The CDR3 DNA follows: TGTGCCAGCAGCTCGTCCACCTACGAGCAGTACTTC.

This clonotype was picked up a small number of times. V gene TRBV2 combines with J gene TRBJ2-5; 8 bases match TRBD2. With 10 bases clipped from V and 3 bases from J, the junction kept 10 bases outside the gene matches. This CDR3 contains 14 residues. Germline V gene lookup returns CDR1 SNHLY and CDR2 FYNNEI. CDR3 amino acids: CAITYKAGEETQYF. DNA of the CDR3: TGTGCCATCACCTACAAAGCGGGAGAAGAGACCCAGTACTTC.

Only a few counts were recorded for this clonotype. This chain uses TRBV5-1 with TRBJ1-1, with D perhaps matching TRBD1 (6 bases). Germline assignment: CDR1 SGHRS and CDR2 YFSETQ. V gave up 2 bases and J gave up 1 base, with 15 bases separating them. The CDR3 totals 16 residues. CDR3 DNA: TGCGCCAGCAGCTTTGGTGACAGGCAGAGGAACACTGAAGCTTTCTTT. This encodes CASSFGDRQRNTEAFF.

Regarding this clonotype: A much larger clone is a single base away; this may be a read error. The genes are TRBV12-3 or TRBV12-4 and TRBJ1-1; possibly TRBD1 for D (6 bases). The V end lost 6 bases, the J end lost 7 bases, and 9 bases lay between the germline ends. The CDR3 contains 11 residues. The CDR3 DNA reads TGTGCCAGCAGGGCGGACAGTGAAGCTTTCTTT. This sequence encodes CASRADSEAFF.

There are a few counts of this clonotype. The rearrangement uses TRBV5-5 and TRBJ1-5; D gene unclear. The V end lost 0 bases, the J end lost 1 base, and 8 bases lay between the germline ends. The CDR3 is 15 residues long. Germline CDR1 SGHKS, CDR2 YYEKEE (reference sequence). The CDR3 reads CASSLVASSNQPQHF. For the CDR3, the DNA is TGTGCCAGCAGCTTGGTTGCCAGCAGCAATCAGCCCCAGCATTTT. The full variable domain, in which reference TRBV5-5 and TRBJ1-5 provide the parts outside the CDR3, is DAGVTQSPTHLIKTRGQQVTLRCSPISGHKSVSWYQQVLGQGPQFIFQYYEKEERGRGNFPDRFSARQFPNYSSELNVNALLLGDSALYLCASSLVASSNQPQHFGDGTRLSIL.

This clonotype was recorded many times. CDR3 DNA sequence: TGTGCCAGCAGCCAAACAAGCGGAGGCGGGGAGCTGTTTTTT. It encodes CASSQTSGGGELFF. The chain combines TRBV3-1 with TRBJ2-2, with D perhaps matching TRBD2 (5 bases). Trimming shortened V by 2 bases and J by 7 bases, and 11 bases separated the two germline ends. The CDR3 length is 14 residues. Germline-derived CDR1 and CDR2 are LGHDT and YNNKEL (reference sequence).

This clonotype was observed a handful of times. V usage is TRBV28 and J usage is TRBJ1-2; D is unclear. The CDR3 runs to 14 residues. With 4 bases removed from V and 4 bases from J, the gap between germline ends came to 13 bases. Germline loops: CDR1 MDHEN, CDR2 SYDVKM. This chain's CDR3 is CASSSYPGLYGYTF. The CDR3 coding sequence is TGTGCCAGCAGTTCCTATCCAGGTCTCTATGGCTACACCTTC.

The rearrangement uses TRBV7-9 and TRBJ1-2; D might be TRBD1 (6 bases). The CDR3 contains 15 residues. V was clipped by 1 base and J by 8 bases, with 17 bases between them. Germline values: CDR1 SEHNR, CDR2 FQNEAQ (reference sequence). The CDR3 reads CASSLEARGGRGYTF. In nucleotides, the CDR3 is TGTGCCAGCAGCTTAGAGGCCAGGGGAGGTCGCGGCTACACCTTC.

Many counts were recorded for this clonotype. V is TRBV7-9 and J is TRBJ2-1; D ambiguous. Looked up from germline, CDR1 is SEHNR and CDR2 is FQNEAQ (reference sequence). This CDR3 comprises 13 residues. V was cut by 1 base and J by 13 bases, with 14 bases left in between. In nucleotides, the CDR3 is TGTGCCAGCAGCTTAGAGGAATGGGTAGTTCAGTTCTTC. It codes for CASSLEEWVVQFF.

In its sample, this clonotype was seen a few times. In DNA, the CDR3 is TGTGCCAGCACCTGGGACCTCGGAAAGGGTTCTAGCTCCTATAATTCACCCCTCCACTTT. It is translated as CASTWDLGKGSSSYNSPLHF. V usage is TRBV28 and J usage is TRBJ1-6, with a weak D call TRBD1 (5 bases). Germline loops: CDR1 MDHEN, CDR2 SYDVKM. The CDR3 is 20 residues long. Trimming took 7 bases from V and 0 from J, leaving 25 bases between them.

Turning to this clonotype: Germline is not matched at one junction end, which may reflect a read error. This rearrangement joins TRBV11-2 to TRBJ2-3; 9 bases fit TRBD1. The CDR3 covers 13 residues. Germline V CDR1 and CDR2: SGHAT, FQNNGV. The CDR3: CASSVDRGRPQAF. The CDR3 coding sequence is TGTGCCAGCAGCGTGGACAGGGGTCGACCCCAGGCGTTT.

This clonotype was recorded at least ten times. The chain joins TRBV3-1 to TRBJ1-5; D is perhaps TRBD1 (5 bases). Germline CDR1 reads LGHDT; CDR2 reads YNNKEL (reference sequence). V dropped 5 bases and J dropped 4 bases, with 12 bases sitting between them. CDR3 length equals 14 residues. The chain's CDR3 is CASSLQGSNQPQHF. The DNA of the CDR3 is TGTGCCAGCAGCTTGCAGGGTTCGAATCAGCCCCAGCATTTT. Looking up the rest from reference TRBV3-1 and TRBJ1-5 gives the full variable domain: DTAVSQTPKYLVTQMGNDKSIKCEQNLGHDTMYWYKQDSKKFLKIMFSYNNKELIINETVPNRFSPKSPDKAHLNLHINSLELGDSAVYFCASSLQGSNQPQHFGDGTRLSIL.

This chain joins TRBV11-2 and TRBJ2-1; D not certain. Trimming left V 5 bases short and J 6 bases short, with 8 bases between. Germline assignment: CDR1 SGHAT and CDR2 FQNNGV. The CDR3 runs to 12 residues. CDR3 sequence: CASSPWGNEQFF. The CDR3 DNA follows: TGTGCCAGCAGCCCCTGGGGCAATGAGCAGTTCTTC.

The V call is TRBV29-1, the J call TRBJ1-1; unclear D gene. V lost 7 bases, J lost 1 base, and 10 bases lay in between. The CDR3 is made up of 12 amino acids. In germline, CDR1 is SQVTM, CDR2 ANQGSEA. CDR3 region: CSAKWGNTEAFF. The CDR3 coding sequence is TGCAGCGCTAAGTGGGGGAACACTGAAGCTTTCTTT. The full variable domain, rest sourced from reference TRBV29-1 and TRBJ1-1, is SAVISQKPSRDICQRGTSLTIQCQVDSQVTMMFWYRQQPGQSLTLIATANQGSEATYESGFVIDKFPISRPNLTFSTLTVSNMSPEDSSIYLCSAKWGNTEAFFGQGTRLTVV.

This clonotype was seen repeatedly, ten times or more. The J gene is TRBJ1-1, the V gene TRBV18; 7 bases are shared with TRBD1. J gave up 1 base and V 6 bases, and 11 bases lay outside the gene matches. From germline, CDR1 is KGHSH and CDR2 LQKENI. This CDR3 region has 16 residues. The CDR3 bases are TGTGCCAGCTCTCAAACAGGGGTACGTGGGAACACTGAAGCTTTCTTT. Translated: CASSQTGVRGNTEAFF.